This TCR beta chain was profiled in a study of blood T cell repertoires in COVID-19. The V and J ends lost 4 bases and 4 bases respectively, with 14 bases between them. There are 15 residues in the CDR3. Germline CDR1 SGHDN, CDR2 FVKESK. Methods used by the authors: The assay estimated nucleated cells by amplifying reference gene primers. Using immunoSEQ multiplex PCR, the repertoire was profiled, and TCRdb retains in-frame clones only, with some absent. The V and J calls and clone size are taken from that table; D and trimming were inferred from the DNA. Of more than 40,000 clones detected, over 75% appear once; the ten largest clones hold more than 2.5%.

The chain is built from TRBV14 and TRBJ1-3, with D uncertain. Sequenced: peripheral blood. This TCR came from a middle-aged man with active COVID-19. In DNA form, the CDR3 reads TGTGCCAGCAGCCCTCAAGCTATTCAAGGAAACACCATATATTTT. Amino acid sequence: CASSPQAIQGNTIYF.